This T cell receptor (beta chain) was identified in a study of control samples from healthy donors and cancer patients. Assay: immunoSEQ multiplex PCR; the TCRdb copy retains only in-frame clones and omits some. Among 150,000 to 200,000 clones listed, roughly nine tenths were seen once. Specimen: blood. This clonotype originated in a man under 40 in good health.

Here the CDR3 reads CASSQDSTANEKLFF. The CDR3 DNA reads as TGTGCCAGCAGCCAAGATTCAACAGCTAATGAAAAACTGTTTTTT. The chain is built from TRBV3-1 (or the pseudogene TRBV3-2) and TRBJ1-4; no clear D. There are 15 residues in the CDR3. V lost 0 bases and J 3 bases, leaving 8 bases between the germline ends. Germline-derived CDR1 and CDR2 are LGHDT and YNNKEL (reference sequence).